The 23 T cell receptor beta chains below all came from one sample that was sequenced in a study of response to subunit inactivated influenza vaccine. TCRdb reanalysed the RT-PCR reads using MiXCR and keeps one entry per CDR3 protein. The sample shows approximately 530,000 distinct CDR3 sequences, approximately 7.7% of them seen only once. The sample was PBMCs from blood, taken less than 30 months after vaccination. The receptor source for this set is a man in his fifties or sixties who received an inactivated influenza vaccine.

In its sample, this clonotype was seen a few times. The chain uses TRBV20-1 and TRBJ2-3; TRBD1 or TRBD2 may be the D gene (6 bases each). Germline CDR1 reads DFQATT; CDR2 reads SNEGSKA (reference sequence). V lost 1 base and J lost 7, with 18 bases in between. This CDR3 is 15 amino acids long. The CDR3 DNA is TGCAGTGCTAGAGTTCCGGGGGCCGCAGGGAATACGCAGTATTTT. It encodes CSARVPGAAGNTQYF.

This clonotype was observed many times. J is TRBJ1-2 and V is TRBV20-1; D unresolved. The CDR3 runs to 13 residues. Trimming took off 0 bases at V and 0 bases at J, with 5 bases between the two ends. Germline V gives CDR1 DFQATT, CDR2 SNEGSKA (reference sequence). The CDR3 loop is CSARDGPNYGYTF. The CDR3 DNA reads as TGCAGTGCTAGAGATGGGCCTAACTATGGCTACACCTTC.

This clonotype was picked up a small number of times. This chain connects TRBV29-1 to TRBJ2-1; the D gene is possibly TRBD2 (5 bases). Trimming removed 3 bases from V and 8 bases from J, with 14 bases in between. Germline CDR1 is SQVTM and CDR2 is ANQGSEA. CDR3 size: 13 residues. The CDR3 coding sequence is TGCAGCGTTGAGTTCCGGGGTCGTTATGAGCAGTTCTTC. Translation gives CSVEFRGRYEQFF.

The sample holds many counts of this clonotype. This chain uses TRBV21-1 with TRBJ2-1; TRBD2 is taken as the D call from the table, unchecked against the DNA. TRBV21-1 is noted as a pseudogene. The CDR3 extends over 17 amino acids. CDR3 DNA sequence: TGTGCCAGCAGCAAAAAAACCCCGGGACTAGCGGACAATGAGCAGTTCTTC. This codes for CASSKKTPGLADNEQFF.

This clonotype turned up a few times. V usage is TRBV11-2 and J usage is TRBJ1-6; D remains unclear. The length of the CDR3 is 12 residues. Germline V lookup: CDR1 SGHAT, CDR2 FQNNGV. V lost 3 bases and J 9 bases, leaving 6 bases between the germline ends. CDR3 loop: CASSFDVSPLHF. CDR3 bases: TGTGCCAGCAGCTTTGATGTTTCACCCCTCCACTTT.

There are many counts of this clonotype. The genes are TRBV7-9 and TRBJ1-1; a possible D gene is TRBD1 (5 bases). The CDR3 length is 14 residues. Between the trimmed V and J ends, which lost 1 base and 4 bases, there was a span of 10 bases. Germline CDR1 SEHNR, CDR2 FQNEAQ (reference sequence). CDR3 sequence reads: CASSLGGRVTEAFF. The CDR3 DNA follows: TGTGCCAGCAGCTTAGGCGGCAGGGTCACTGAAGCTTTCTTT.

This clonotype was detected a few times. The junction departs from germline at one end; a sequencing error may be responsible. This sequence joins TRBV6-1 and TRBJ2-1, with D hard to call. Germline CDR1 reads MNHNS; CDR2 reads SASEGT. The CDR3 runs 11 residues. The CDR3 coding sequence is TGTGCCAGCAGTGAAGGGGATACCCGGGTCTTC. It codes for CASSEGDTRVF.

This sequence joins TRBV5-6 and TRBJ2-7; 8 positions match TRBD1. V trimming: 3 bases; J trimming: 0 bases; junction bases outside the gene matches: 11. The CDR3 length is 17 residues. Germline V gene data show CDR1 as SGHDT and CDR2 as YYEEEE. The DNA of the CDR3 is TGTGCCAGCAGCTCAATGACCCGGGACAGGATCTCCTACGAGCAGTACTTC. Translation gives CASSSMTRDRISYEQYF.

The chain couples TRBV15 to TRBJ1-5; D gene uncertain. The CDR3 has 14 residues. The V gene lost 0 bases and the J gene lost 3 bases, with 6 bases spanning the gap. Germline CDR1 and CDR2: LNHNV and YYDKDF (reference sequence). The CDR3 here is CATSRDGVNQPQHF. The CDR3 coding sequence is TGTGCCACCAGCAGAGACGGAGTCAATCAGCCCCAGCATTTT.

The gene calls are TRBV6-1 and TRBJ2-2; the match to TRBD2 covers 10 bases. CDR1 and CDR2 from the germline V gene are MNHNS and SASEGT. CDR3 size: 17 residues. With V trimmed by 7 bases and J by 1 base, 9 bases remained unmatched. The DNA of the CDR3 is TGTGCCAGCACCCCCCGGAGACTAGCGGGGAACACCGGGGAGCTGTTTTTT. Its protein is CASTPRRLAGNTGELFF.

This clonotype was observed many times. The rearrangement joins TRBV5-1 to TRBJ2-7; D unresolved. The CDR3 length is 13 residues. The germline V and J ends were trimmed by 0 bases and 0 bases, with 4 bases remaining between them. Germline assignment: CDR1 SGHRS and CDR2 YFSETQ. The CDR3: CASSLDVSYEQYF. DNA for the CDR3: TGCGCCAGCAGCTTGGATGTCTCCTACGAGCAGTACTTC.

This clonotype appeared a few times. The V gene is TRBV18, the J gene TRBJ2-6; D is uncertain. This CDR3 has 16 amino acids. V dropped 1 base and J dropped 0 bases, with 7 bases sitting between them. Germline CDR1 KGHSH, CDR2 LQKENI. In nucleotides, the CDR3 is TGTGCCAGCTCACCACGAACAGTCTCTGGGGCCAACGTCCTGACTTTC. Translation gives CASSPRTVSGANVLTF.

The rearrangement links TRBV11-2 to TRBJ2-5, with D perhaps matching TRBD1 or TRBD2 (5 bases each). The germline CDR1 and CDR2 sequences are SGHAT and FQNNGV. The CDR3 is 15 residues long. Trimming removed 4 bases from V and 7 bases from J, with 19 bases in between. The CDR3 here is CASSSNRRGSGTQYF. The CDR3 region has the DNA TGTGCCAGCAGCTCGAACAGGAGAGGGTCAGGGACCCAGTACTTC.

The chain links TRBV10-3 to TRBJ2-3; possibly TRBD2 for D (6 bases). CDR3 size: 15 residues. Trimming stripped 2 bases from V and 5 bases from J, with 14 bases between. The germline CDR1 and CDR2 sequences are ENHRY and SYGVKD. Here the CDR3 DNA reads TGTGCCATCAGTGAGGGGCGGCAGGGAGGAGATACGCAGTATTTT. Protein product: CAISEGRQGGDTQYF.

This clonotype was recorded many times. The V gene is TRBV7-2, the J gene TRBJ2-4, with D maybe TRBD1 (6 bases). This CDR3 contains 14 residues. V was pared by 2 bases and J by 3 bases, with 8 bases between. Germline CDR1 SGHTA, CDR2 FQGNSA. The CDR3 DNA is TGTGCCAGCAGCTTATCGACAGGCAAAAACATTCAGTACTTC. Encoded protein: CASSLSTGKNIQYF.

This clonotype was counted a few times. This CDR3 is CATSFRNQETQYF. The CDR3 DNA reads TGTGCCACCAGCTTTAGGAACCAAGAGACCCAGTACTTC. V usage is TRBV15 and J usage is TRBJ2-5, with D uncertain. Germline V gene sequence: CDR1 LNHNV, CDR2 YYDKDF (reference sequence). V was clipped by 5 bases and J by 0 bases, with 7 bases between them. There are 13 residues in the CDR3.

This clonotype was seen repeatedly, ten times or more. The V and J genes are TRBV20-1 and TRBJ2-2, with D unclear. The germline V gene has CDR1 DFQATT and CDR2 SNEGSKA (reference sequence). V gave up 1 base and J gave up 1 base, with 7 bases separating them. This CDR3 is built from 14 residues. Here the CDR3 DNA reads TGCAGTGCTAGAGTGGGCTGGAACACCGGGGAGCTGTTTTTT. Amino acid sequence: CSARVGWNTGELFF.

This clonotype has more than one count but fewer than ten. J is TRBJ2-7 and V is TRBV7-9; a possible D gene is TRBD2 (5 bases). Trimming took 4 bases from V and 6 from J, leaving 22 bases between them. This CDR3 is 16 amino acids long. Looked up from germline, CDR1 is SEHNR and CDR2 is FQNEAQ (reference sequence). The CDR3 loop is CASSSPDWGEVPEQYF. CDR3 sequence (DNA): TGTGCCAGCAGCTCCCCTGATTGGGGAGAGGTTCCCGAGCAGTACTTC.

This clonotype was observed many times. The chain uses TRBV7-9 and TRBJ2-7, with a possible D match to TRBD1 (5 bases). V was cut by 1 base and J by 0 bases, with 7 bases left in between. Germline V gene lookup returns CDR1 SEHNR and CDR2 FQNEAQ (reference sequence). This CDR3 is built from 14 residues. The DNA for the CDR3 is TGTGCCAGCAGCTTAGGTGGACACTCCTACGAGCAGTACTTC. Its protein product is CASSLGGHSYEQYF.

The gene calls are TRBV5-6 and TRBJ2-5; either TRBD1 or TRBD2 may supply D (6 bases each). Trimming cost V 4 bases and J 5 bases, with 15 bases left between them. The germline CDR1 and CDR2 sequences are SGHDT and YYEEEE. The CDR3 has 14 amino acids. CDR3 nucleotides: TGTGCCAGCAGCCTCGGGGGCCGGTGCGAGACCCAGTACTTC. As protein: CASSLGGRCETQYF.

The sample holds many counts of this clonotype. The chain recombines TRBV10-3 with TRBJ2-1, with D possibly being TRBD2 (6 bases). Trimming shortened V by 6 bases and J by 5 bases, and 17 bases separated the two germline ends. Per germline, CDR1 ENHRY and CDR2 SYGVKD. CDR3 length: 15 residues. As DNA, the CDR3 is TGTGCCATCAGCGCGGGACCGGGAGAAAACAATGAGCAGTTCTTC. This translates into CAISAGPGENNEQFF.

The rearrangement uses TRBV5-4 and TRBJ2-3, with D maybe TRBD1 (5 bases). CDR3 size: 15 residues. The germline V and J ends were trimmed by 4 bases and 1 base, with 13 bases remaining between them. The germline V gene encodes CDR1 SGHNT and CDR2 YYREEE (reference sequence). The CDR3 region is CASSREGAGTDTQYF. CDR3 bases: TGTGCCAGCAGCCGCGAAGGGGCGGGCACAGATACGCAGTATTTT.

This clonotype was detected only a few times. V and J are TRBV6-1 and TRBJ1-1; D is uncertain. This CDR3 spans 13 amino acids. V was pared by 5 bases and J by 5 bases, with 12 bases between. The germline CDR1 and CDR2 sequences are MNHNS and SASEGT. CDR3 sequence reads: CASSRAPVTEAFF. The CDR3 nucleotides are TGTGCCAGCAGTCGCGCCCCGGTTACTGAAGCTTTCTTT.